One T cell receptor beta chain is described in this entry. What it binds is not known. PCR was performed a second time for roughly 7 to 12 cycles using a sample-barcoded 5' primer and a J-beta primer mix. The authors tagged each cDNA molecule using a template-switch adaptor with 12 random nucleotides. TCRdb ran MiXCR on the 5' RACE reads and lists one entry per CDR3 protein. The sample has 1,500,000 or so distinct CDR3 sequences, approximately 39% seen once. This sample was included in a study of blood T cells in healthy people across ages. Notes on the study in general: Using unsorted PBMCs precluded a conclusive naive versus antigen-experienced comparison. Aged donors had fewer naive CD4+ cells and lower diversity than long-lived donors. Per million T cells, TCR beta diversity dropped about linearly as age rose.

There are 14 residues in the CDR3. The germline CDR1 and CDR2 sequences are GTSNPN and SVGIG (reference sequence). Deletions cut 3 bases from V and 5 bases from J, with 16 bases between. The TCR comes from a woman aged 18 to 35 in good health. Sequencing was performed on blood. V gene TRBV30 combines with J gene TRBJ2-5; D remains unclear. Here the CDR3 DNA reads TGTGCCTGGAGGAGGTCGGTCTTATGGGAGACCCAGTACTTC. It translates to CAWRRSVLWETQYF.